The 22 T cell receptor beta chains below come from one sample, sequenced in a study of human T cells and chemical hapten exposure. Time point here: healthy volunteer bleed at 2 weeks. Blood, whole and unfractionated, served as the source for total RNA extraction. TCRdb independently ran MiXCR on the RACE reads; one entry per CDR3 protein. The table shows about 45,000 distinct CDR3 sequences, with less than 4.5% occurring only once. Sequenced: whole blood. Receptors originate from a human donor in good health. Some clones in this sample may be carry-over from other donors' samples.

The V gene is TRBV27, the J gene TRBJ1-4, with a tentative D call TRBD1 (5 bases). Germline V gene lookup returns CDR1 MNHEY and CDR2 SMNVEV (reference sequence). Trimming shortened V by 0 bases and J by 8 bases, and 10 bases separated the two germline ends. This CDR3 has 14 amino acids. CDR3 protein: CASSLSGVGEKLFF. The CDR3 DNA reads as TGTGCCAGCAGTTTATCGGGGGTTGGGGAAAAACTGTTTTTT.

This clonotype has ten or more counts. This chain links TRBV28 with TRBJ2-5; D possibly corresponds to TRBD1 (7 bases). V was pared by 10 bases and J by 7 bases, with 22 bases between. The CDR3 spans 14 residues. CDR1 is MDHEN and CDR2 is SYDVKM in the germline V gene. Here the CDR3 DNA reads TGTGCCACTAGGGGGCTAGGGACTCGGGGGACCCAGTACTTC. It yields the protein CATRGLGTRGTQYF.

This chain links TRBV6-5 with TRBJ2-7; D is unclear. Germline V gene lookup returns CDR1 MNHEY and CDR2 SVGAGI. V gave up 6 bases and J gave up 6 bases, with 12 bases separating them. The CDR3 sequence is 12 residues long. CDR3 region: CASSREVGEQYF. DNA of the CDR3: TGTGCCAGCAGCCGCGAGGTTGGCGAGCAGTACTTC.

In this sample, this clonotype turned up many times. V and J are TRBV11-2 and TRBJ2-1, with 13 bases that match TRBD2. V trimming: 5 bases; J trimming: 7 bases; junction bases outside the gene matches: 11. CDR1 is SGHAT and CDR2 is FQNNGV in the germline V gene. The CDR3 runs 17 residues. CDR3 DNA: TGTGCCAGCAGCCTAGGACTAGCGGGAGAGATGTGGAATGAGCAGTTCTTC. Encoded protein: CASSLGLAGEMWNEQFF. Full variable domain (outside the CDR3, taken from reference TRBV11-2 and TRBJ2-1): EAGVAQSPRYKIIEKRQSVAFWCNPISGHATLYWYQQILGQGPKLLIQFQNNGVVDDSQLPKDRFSAERLKGVDSTLKIQPAKLEDSAVYLCASSLGLAGEMWNEQFFGPGTRLTVL.

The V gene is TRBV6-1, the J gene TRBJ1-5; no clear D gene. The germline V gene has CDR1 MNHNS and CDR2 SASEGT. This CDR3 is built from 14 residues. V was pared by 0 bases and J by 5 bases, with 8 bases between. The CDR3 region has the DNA TGTGCCAGCAGTGAAGCCTTGGGCGATCAGCCCCAGCATTTT. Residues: CASSEALGDQPQHF.

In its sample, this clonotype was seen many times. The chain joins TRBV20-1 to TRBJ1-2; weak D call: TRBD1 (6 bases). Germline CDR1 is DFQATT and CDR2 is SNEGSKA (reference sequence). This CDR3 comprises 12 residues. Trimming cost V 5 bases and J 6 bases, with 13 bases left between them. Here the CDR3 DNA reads TGCAGTGCTCAAAGGGGGAAGGATGGCTACACCTTC. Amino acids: CSAQRGKDGYTF.

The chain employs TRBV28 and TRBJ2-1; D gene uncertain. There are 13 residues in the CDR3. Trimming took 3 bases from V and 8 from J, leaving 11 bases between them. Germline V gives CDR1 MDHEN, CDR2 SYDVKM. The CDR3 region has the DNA TGTGCCAGCAGTTTTTTTCTCTCGCATGAGCAGTTCTTC. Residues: CASSFFLSHEQFF.

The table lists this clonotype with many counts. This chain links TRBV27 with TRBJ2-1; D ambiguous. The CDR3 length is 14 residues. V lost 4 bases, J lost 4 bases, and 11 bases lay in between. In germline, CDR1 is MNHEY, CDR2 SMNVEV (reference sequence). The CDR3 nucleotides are TGTGCCAGCAGTTCTAGTGCGGCTTACAATGAGCAGTTCTTC. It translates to CASSSSAAYNEQFF.

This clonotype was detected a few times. Here the CDR3 reads CANSGYYNSPLHF. DNA of the CDR3: TGTGCCAACTCGGGCTACTATAATTCACCCCTCCACTTT. This chain connects TRBV6-9 to TRBJ1-6; D not certain. The germline gives CDR1 MNHGY, CDR2 SVAAGI. Trimming pared 10 bases from V and 3 bases from J, leaving 10 bases between. This CDR3 is built from 13 residues.

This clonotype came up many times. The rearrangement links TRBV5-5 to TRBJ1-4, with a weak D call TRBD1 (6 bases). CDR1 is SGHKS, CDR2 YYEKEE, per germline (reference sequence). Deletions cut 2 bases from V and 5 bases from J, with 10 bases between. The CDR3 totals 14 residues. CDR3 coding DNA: TGTGCCAGCAGCTTTGGACAGCTAAATGAAAAACTGTTTTTT. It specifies CASSFGQLNEKLFF.

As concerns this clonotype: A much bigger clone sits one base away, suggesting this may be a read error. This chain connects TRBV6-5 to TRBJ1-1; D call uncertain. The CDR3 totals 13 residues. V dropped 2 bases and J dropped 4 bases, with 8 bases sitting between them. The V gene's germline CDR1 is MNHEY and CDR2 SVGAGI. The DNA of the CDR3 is TGTGCCAGCAGTTACCAAGCCGCCACTGAAGCTTTCTTT. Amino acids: CASSYQAATEAFF.

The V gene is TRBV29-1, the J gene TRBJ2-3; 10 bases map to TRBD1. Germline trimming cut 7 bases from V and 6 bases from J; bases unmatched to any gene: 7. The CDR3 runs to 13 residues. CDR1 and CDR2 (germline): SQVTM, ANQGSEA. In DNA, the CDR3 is TGCAGCGAATCGACAGGGGGCTGGGATACGCAGTATTTT. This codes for CSESTGGWDTQYF.

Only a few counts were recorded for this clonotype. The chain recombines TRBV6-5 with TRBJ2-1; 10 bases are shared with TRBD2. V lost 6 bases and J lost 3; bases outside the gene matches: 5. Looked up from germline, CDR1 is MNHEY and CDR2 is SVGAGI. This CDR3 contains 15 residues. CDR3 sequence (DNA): TGTGCCAGCAGGTTATCTAGCGGGAGCTACAATGAGCAGTTCTTC. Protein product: CASRLSSGSYNEQFF.

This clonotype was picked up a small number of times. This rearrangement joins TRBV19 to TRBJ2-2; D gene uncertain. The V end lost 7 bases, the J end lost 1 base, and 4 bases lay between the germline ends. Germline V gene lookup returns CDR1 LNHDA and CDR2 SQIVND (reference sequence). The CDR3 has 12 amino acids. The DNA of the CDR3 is TGTGCCAGTAACTTGAACACCGGGGAGCTGTTTTTT. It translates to CASNLNTGELFF.

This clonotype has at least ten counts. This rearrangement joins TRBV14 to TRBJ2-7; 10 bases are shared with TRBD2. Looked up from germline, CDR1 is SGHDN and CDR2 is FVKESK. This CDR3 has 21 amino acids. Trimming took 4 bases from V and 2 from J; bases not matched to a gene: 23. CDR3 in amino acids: CASSPGPQGRLAGGWPYEQYF. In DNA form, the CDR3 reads TGTGCCAGCAGCCCGGGCCCCCAGGGCCGACTAGCGGGCGGGTGGCCCTACGAGCAGTACTTC.

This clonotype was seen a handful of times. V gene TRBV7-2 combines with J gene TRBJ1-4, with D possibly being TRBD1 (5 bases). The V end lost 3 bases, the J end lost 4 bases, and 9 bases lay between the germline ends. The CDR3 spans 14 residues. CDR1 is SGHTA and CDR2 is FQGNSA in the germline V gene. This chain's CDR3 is CASSLGRGNEKLFF. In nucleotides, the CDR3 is TGTGCCAGCAGCTTGGGGAGGGGTAATGAAAAACTGTTTTTT.

The CDR3 sequence is CSAAPPPGSSNQPQHF. The CDR3 region has the DNA TGCAGTGCTGCCCCCCCCCCAGGGTCGAGCAATCAGCCCCAGCATTTT. This chain links TRBV20-1 with TRBJ1-5; possibly TRBD1 for D (5 bases). This CDR3 region has 16 residues. V was trimmed by 5 bases and J by 1 base, leaving 18 bases between them. The germline V gene encodes CDR1 DFQATT and CDR2 SNEGSKA (reference sequence).

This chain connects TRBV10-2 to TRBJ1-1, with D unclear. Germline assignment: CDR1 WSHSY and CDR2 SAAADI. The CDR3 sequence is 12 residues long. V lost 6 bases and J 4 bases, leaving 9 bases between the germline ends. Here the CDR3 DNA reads TGCGCCAGCAGGGAAGATAGCACTGAAGCTTTCTTT. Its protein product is CASREDSTEAFF.

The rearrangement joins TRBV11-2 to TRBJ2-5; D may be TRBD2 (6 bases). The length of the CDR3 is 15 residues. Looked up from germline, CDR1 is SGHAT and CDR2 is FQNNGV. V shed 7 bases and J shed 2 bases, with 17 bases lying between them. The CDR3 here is CASNSYKRGQETQYF. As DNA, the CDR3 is TGTGCCAGCAACTCATATAAACGGGGGCAAGAGACCCAGTACTTC.

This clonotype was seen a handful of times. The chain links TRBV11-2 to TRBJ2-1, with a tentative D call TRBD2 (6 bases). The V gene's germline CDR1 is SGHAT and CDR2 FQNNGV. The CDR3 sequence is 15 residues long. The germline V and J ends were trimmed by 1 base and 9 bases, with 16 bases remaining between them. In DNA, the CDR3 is TGTGCCAGCAGCTTAGTGTTCGGATCCGGGGGTGAGCAGTTCTTC. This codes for CASSLVFGSGGEQFF.

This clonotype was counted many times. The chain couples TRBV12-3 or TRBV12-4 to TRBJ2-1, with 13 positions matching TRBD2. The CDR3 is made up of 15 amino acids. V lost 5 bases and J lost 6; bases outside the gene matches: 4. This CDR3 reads CASSPRTSGGNEQFF. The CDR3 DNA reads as TGTGCCAGCAGTCCCCGGACTAGCGGGGGCAATGAGCAGTTCTTC.

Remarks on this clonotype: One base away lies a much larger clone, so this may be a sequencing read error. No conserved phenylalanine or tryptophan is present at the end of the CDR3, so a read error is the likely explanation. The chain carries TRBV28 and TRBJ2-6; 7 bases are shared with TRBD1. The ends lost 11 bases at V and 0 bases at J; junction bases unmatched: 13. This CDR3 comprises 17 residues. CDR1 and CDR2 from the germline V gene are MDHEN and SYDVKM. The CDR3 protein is CAVGNRDSYSGANVLTL. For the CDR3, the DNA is TGTGCCGTGGGGAACCGGGACAGCTACTCTGGGGCCAACGTCCTGACTTTA.